The clone carrying this T cell receptor (beta chain) has more than one count but fewer than ten. The antigen is undetermined. The data derive from a study of early T cells in non-severe SARS-CoV-2 infection. Overall study findings and caveats: CD4 and private specificities were missed by VDJdb matching, which favored anti-spike CD8 responses.

The TCR library protocol attached unique molecular identifiers to the individual cDNA molecules. TCRdb fed the 5' RACE reads into MiXCR, producing one record per CDR3 protein. The data show roughly 120,000 distinct CDR3 sequences, approximately 12% seen once. This specimen consisted of whole blood, obtained at baseline. The TCR sequence derives from an adult who was a healthcare worker with PCR-confirmed SARS-CoV-2 infection or an uninfected control (not recorded which).

CDR3 loop: CASSESGVGDNEQFF. Written as DNA, the CDR3 is TGTGCCAGCAGTGAGTCGGGGGTAGGGGACAATGAGCAGTTCTTC. The chain uses TRBV2 and TRBJ2-1; possible D gene TRBD2, 6 bases. From germline, CDR1 is SNHLY and CDR2 FYNNEI. V shed 3 bases and J shed 5 bases, with 14 bases lying between them. The CDR3 length is 15 residues.